This T cell receptor beta chain was captured by sequencing in a study of cytomegalovirus exposure and HLA in healthy donors. Whole-study results and caveats: Later, an analysis found that common viral pathogens appeared to be linked with several of the most significant clusters. There were some V segments, including TRBV6-2 and TRBV6-3, excluded as indistinguishable.

As for this clone: Its specificity is not known.

Primers for the PCR totalled 60 Vbeta and 13 Jbeta. This table comes from immunoSEQ multiplex PCR, and its TCRdb copy is limited to in-frame clones, with some not included. Of 180,000 or so clones in the sample, more than 75% were seen once. Germline assignment: CDR1 MNHEY and CDR2 SMNVEV (reference sequence). The CDR3 spans 15 residues. The V and J ends lost 1 base and 2 bases respectively, with 9 bases between them. Sequencing input: PBMCs. The V gene is TRBV27, the J gene TRBJ1-5; D unresolved. The TCR originated in a young woman in good health and CMV-seropositive. The CDR3, as DNA: TGTGCCAGCAGTTTATGGCCTGGAGGCAATCAGCCCCAGCATTTT. This encodes CASSLWPGGNQPQHF.